The 25 T cell receptor beta chains presented below share a single source sample, sequenced in a study of T cell repertoires in cytomegalovirus infection (dated by TCRdb to between 2018 and 2020). The reads were generated on an Illumina HiSeq 1500. The public reads were reanalyzed by TCRdb: fastp trimming at Q25, MiXCR alignment, in-frame beta chains only. Every entry covers one CDR3 protein and lists the most common genes and DNA from its rows. The sample table holds approximately 110,000 distinct CDR3 sequences, of which more than 30% were seen once. Under 65% of the sample goes to the ten largest clones. Antigens for these TCRs are unknown. The treatment or condition tag for this specimen amounts to: in vitro stimulation with specific CMV peptide epitopes to enrich CMV-specific T cells. The sample in question was CD8+ T cells from cultured PBMCs, obtained from culture after CMV antigen stimulation. These TCRs come from a human donor in good health (CMV status not recorded). Some clones in this sample may be carry-over from other donors' samples.

The gene calls are TRBV10-3 and TRBJ2-7; no reliable D call. From germline, CDR1 is ENHRY and CDR2 SYGVKD. The V gene lost 0 bases and the J gene lost 3 bases, with 15 bases spanning the gap. This CDR3 has 16 residues. CDR3: CAISESIDTLNYEQYF. CDR3 bases: TGTGCCATCAGTGAGTCGATTGACACCCTAAACTACGAGCAGTACTTC.

The chain combines TRBV2 with TRBJ1-4; TRBD1 matches 7 bases. Per germline, CDR1 SNHLY and CDR2 FYNNEI. V lost 6 bases and J lost 5; bases outside the gene matches: 3. The CDR3 contains 13 residues. The CDR3 protein is CASSQGGNEKLFF. In nucleotides, the CDR3 is TGTGCCAGCAGCCAGGGGGGAAATGAAAAACTGTTTTTT.

The chain recombines TRBV28 with TRBJ1-5; a weak D match, TRBD1 (5 bases). The germline V gene encodes CDR1 MDHEN and CDR2 SYDVKM. CDR3 length: 19 residues. Trimming shortened V by 3 bases and J by 5 bases, and 26 bases separated the two germline ends. The CDR3 region is CASSFLGRRKLRPHQPQHF. CDR3 coding DNA: TGTGCCAGCAGTTTCCTGGGACGGCGGAAACTCCGACCCCATCAGCCCCAGCATTTT. Combining the CDR3 with reference TRBV28 and TRBJ1-5 gives the whole variable domain DVKVTQSSRYLVKRTGEKVFLECVQDMDHENMFWYRQDPGLGLRLIYFSYDVKMKEKGDIPEGYSVSREKKERFSLILESASTNQTSMYLCASSFLGRRKLRPHQPQHFGDGTRLSIL.

The sample holds a few counts of this clonotype. The chain is built from TRBV2 and TRBJ2-7; TRBD2 aligns across 13 bases. The V gene's germline CDR1 is SNHLY and CDR2 FYNNEI. The J segment lost 0 bases and the V segment lost 4 bases, leaving 3 bases of the junction unmatched. This CDR3 contains 16 residues. The DNA of the CDR3 is TGTGCCAGCAGTGGACTAGCGGGGGGCCTCTCCTACGAGCAGTACTTC. Residues: CASSGLAGGLSYEQYF.

The chain carries TRBV12-3 or TRBV12-4 and TRBJ2-1; D might be TRBD1 or TRBD2, each matching 5 bases. The CDR3 extends over 15 amino acids. Trimming left V 5 bases short and J 4 bases short, with 15 bases between. The CDR3 DNA is TGTGCCAGCAGTCACGTGGTGGGACCTTACAATGAGCAGTTCTTC. Amino acid sequence: CASSHVVGPYNEQFF.

A remark on this clonotype: This could be a read error, since a much larger clone is one nucleotide away. The chain employs TRBV7-8 and TRBJ1-2, with 11 bases identical to TRBD1. CDR1 is SGHVS, CDR2 FQNEAQ, per germline. The CDR3 has 14 residues. Trimming took 3 bases from V and 9 from J; bases not matched to a gene: 6. CDR3 nucleotide sequence: TGTGCCAGCAGCTTGAACGGACAGGGGGCTAGCTACACCTTC. Translating gives CASSLNGQGASYTF.

V gene TRBV20-1 combines with J gene TRBJ2-5; no clear D. Germline assignment: CDR1 DFQATT and CDR2 SNEGSKA (reference sequence). There are 14 residues in the CDR3. The ends were cut back, 6 bases at V and 1 base at J, with 15 bases in the middle. The CDR3 sequence is CSAVRRVSQETQYF. CDR3 DNA sequence: TGCAGTGCCGTACGCAGAGTAAGCCAAGAGACCCAGTACTTC.

On this clonotype: Just one base apart from a much larger clone, this may be a read error. V is TRBV7-3 and J is TRBJ2-1; D ambiguous. The CDR3 spans 15 residues. Germline CDR1 SGHTA, CDR2 FQGTGA. V was cut by 5 bases and J by 5 bases, with 16 bases left in between. The CDR3 sequence: CASSHSIGINNEQFF. In DNA, the CDR3 is TGTGCCAGCAGCCATTCGATAGGGATTAACAATGAGCAGTTCTTC.

This clonotype was picked up a small number of times. CDR3 amino acids: CASSPGTSSNQPQHF. CDR3 bases: TGTGCCAGCAGCCCCGGGACATCAAGCAATCAGCCCCAGCATTTT. V gene TRBV6-2 or TRBV6-3 combines with J gene TRBJ1-5; a possible D gene is TRBD1 (6 bases). The ends were cut back, 6 bases at V and 1 base at J, with 13 bases in the middle. The CDR3 spans 15 residues. From germline, CDR1 is MNHEY and CDR2 SVGEGT.

This chain joins TRBV7-8 and TRBJ2-1; 7 bases fit TRBD2. The CDR3 spans 16 residues. V dropped 2 bases and J dropped 4; count of bases not matched to a gene: 8. Germline V CDR1 and CDR2: SGHVS, FQNEAQ. CDR3 coding DNA: TGTGCCAGCAGCTTAAATCAAGCGGGGCGATACAATGAGCAGTTCTTC. Translating gives CASSLNQAGRYNEQFF.

This clonotype was recorded a few times. This chain connects TRBV7-2 to TRBJ1-6; 8 bases map to TRBD1. The germline V gene encodes CDR1 SGHTA and CDR2 FQGNSA. This CDR3 comprises 15 residues. Germline trimming cut 5 bases from V and 7 bases from J; bases unmatched to any gene: 7. CDR3: CASSPDRGWNSPLHF. Written as DNA, the CDR3 is TGTGCCAGCAGCCCCGACAGGGGATGGAATTCACCCCTCCACTTT. The full variable domain, its missing parts supplied by reference TRBV7-2 and TRBJ1-6, is GAGVSQSPSNKVTEKGKDVELRCDPISGHTALYWYRQSLGQGLEFLIYFQGNSAPDKSGLPSDRFSAERTGGSVSTLTIQRTQQEDSAVYLCASSPDRGWNSPLHFGNGTRLTVT.

The chain employs TRBV7-8 and TRBJ2-3; 7 bases match TRBD2. Unmatched junction bases numbered 8, after V lost 3 bases and J lost 2 bases. This CDR3 comprises 16 residues. The V gene's germline CDR1 is SGHVS and CDR2 FQNEAQ. CDR3 sequence reads: CASSLLGGTFTDTQYF. DNA for the CDR3: TGTGCCAGCAGCTTGTTGGGAGGGACCTTCACAGATACGCAGTATTTT. The variable domain in full, completed from reference TRBV7-8 and TRBJ2-3, reads GAGVSQSPRYKVAKRGQDVALRCDPISGHVSLFWYQQALGQGPEFLTYFQNEAQLDKSGLPSDRFFAERPEGSVSTLKIQRTQQEDSAVYLCASSLLGGTFTDTQYFGPGTRLTVL.

The V call is TRBV20-1, the J call TRBJ1-1; the match to TRBD1 covers 7 bases. The CDR3 totals 13 residues. In germline, CDR1 is DFQATT, CDR2 SNEGSKA (reference sequence). The junction had 11 bases not matched to a gene; V was cut back by 8 bases and J by 5 bases. The CDR3 DNA follows: TGCAGTCCTTACAGGGGCCTGGGGACTGAAGCTTTCTTT. Its translation: CSPYRGLGTEAFF.

This clonotype has a handful of counts. The rearrangement uses TRBV4-1 and TRBJ1-4; D is undetermined. The CDR3 is 14 amino acids. V was shortened by 1 base and J by 12 bases, with 15 bases between the two germline ends. Germline V gives CDR1 MGHRA, CDR2 YSYEKL. CDR3: CASSQVDREWELFF. The DNA for the CDR3 is TGCGCCAGCAGCCAAGTAGACCGGGAGTGGGAACTGTTTTTT.

The gene calls are TRBV2 and TRBJ1-4; 10 nucleotides align to TRBD1. Unmatched junction bases numbered 18, after V lost 6 bases and J lost 8 bases. Per the germline V gene, CDR1 is SNHLY and CDR2 is FYNNEI. This CDR3 spans 18 amino acids. The CDR3 DNA sequence: TGTGCCAGCAGGGCCGGGGGACAGGGGCCCGTAATCTACGAAAAACTGTTTTTT. It is translated as CASRAGGQGPVIYEKLFF. The whole variable domain, remainder taken from reference TRBV2 and TRBJ1-4, is EPEVTQTPSHQVTQMGQEVILRCVPISNHLYFYWYRQILGQKVEFLVSFYNNEISEKSEIFDDQFSVERPDGSNFTLKIRSTKLEDSAMYFCASRAGGQGPVIYEKLFFGSGTQLSVL.

This rearrangement joins TRBV6-1 to TRBJ2-7; 11 positions match TRBD1. V lost 3 bases to trimming and J lost 2 bases; unmatched junction nucleotides: 3. Germline values: CDR1 MNHNS, CDR2 SASEGT. CDR3 length: 15 amino acids. The CDR3 bases are TGTGCCAGCAGTGACCGGGACAGGGGGACCTACGAGCAGTACTTC. Protein sequence: CASSDRDRGTYEQYF.

The chain joins TRBV19 to TRBJ1-3; no definite D call. Trimming shortened V by 7 bases and J by 4 bases, and 11 bases separated the two germline ends. Germline V lookup: CDR1 LNHDA, CDR2 SQIVND (reference sequence). The CDR3 contains 13 residues. CDR3 in DNA: TGTGCCAGTACCCAGGATGGGGGAAACACCATATATTTT. This sequence encodes CASTQDGGNTIYF. The full variable domain, in which reference TRBV19 and TRBJ1-3 provide the parts outside the CDR3, is DGGITQSPKYLFRKEGQNVTLSCEQNLNHDAMYWYRQDPGQGLRLIYYSQIVNDFQKGDIAEGYSVSREKKESFPLTVTSAQKNPTAFYLCASTQDGGNTIYFGEGSWLTVV.

This chain uses TRBV5-1 with TRBJ1-1; 8 bases line up with TRBD1. The J segment lost 8 bases and the V segment lost 5 bases, leaving 14 bases of the junction unmatched. The germline gives CDR1 SGHRS, CDR2 YFSETQ. This CDR3 contains 15 residues. The chain's CDR3 is CASRDIGTGRVEAFF. CDR3 nucleotides: TGCGCCAGCAGAGATATAGGGACAGGACGCGTCGAAGCTTTCTTT.

This clonotype was counted a few times. The chain uses TRBV7-8 and TRBJ1-1, with D perhaps TRBD1 (6 bases). CDR1 is SGHVS, CDR2 FQNEAQ, per germline. The CDR3 loop spans 16 amino acids. The V gene lost 6 bases and the J gene lost 5 bases, with 22 bases spanning the gap. The CDR3 nucleotides are TGTGCCAGCAGTGCTACACAGGGTAGGGGATGGACTGAAGCTTTCTTT. Its translation: CASSATQGRGWTEAFF.

This chain links TRBV9 with TRBJ1-1; D is unclear. CDR1 and CDR2 from the germline V gene are SGDLS and YYNGEE. V lost 0 bases and J lost 8, with 17 bases in between. This CDR3 spans 15 amino acids. CDR3 residues: CASSVVGRRVQEAFF. The CDR3, as DNA: TGTGCCAGCAGCGTAGTTGGCAGGAGGGTGCAAGAAGCTTTCTTT.

This clonotype was recorded a few times. The gene calls are TRBV12-5 and TRBJ2-5; a possible D gene is TRBD1 (6 bases). The V gene lost 1 base and the J gene lost 4 bases, with 13 bases spanning the gap. The CDR3 is 15 amino acids. From germline, CDR1 is LGHNT and CDR2 FRNRAP. The CDR3, as DNA: TGTGCTAGTGGTTTGGGTCGACAGGCGTTAGAGACCCAGTACTTC. Its translation: CASGLGRQALETQYF.

This clonotype has only a few counts. The rearrangement joins TRBV27 to TRBJ2-3; 7 positions match TRBD2. Germline V lookup: CDR1 MNHEY, CDR2 SMNVEV (reference sequence). With V trimmed by 4 bases and J by 6 bases, 19 bases remained unmatched. There are 18 residues in the CDR3. CDR3 bases: TGTGCCAGCAGTTCCTCCGGGACTAATCACATATTCGGGGATACGCAGTATTTT. Residues: CASSSSGTNHIFGDTQYF.

The J gene is TRBJ1-2, the V gene TRBV2, with 7 bases fitting TRBD1. CDR3 length: 13 residues. From germline, CDR1 is SNHLY and CDR2 FYNNEI. V was clipped by 8 bases and J by 4 bases; unmatched bases: 7. The CDR3 DNA sequence: TGTGCCAGCGGGGACAGTCGGATCTATGGCTACACCTTC. It codes for CASGDSRIYGYTF.

This clonotype was found a few times. V is TRBV7-9 and J is TRBJ2-5; D perhaps matches TRBD1 (6 bases). Germline V gene sequence: CDR1 SEHNR, CDR2 FQNEAQ (reference sequence). The CDR3 has 15 amino acids. With 4 bases removed from V and 1 base from J, the gap between germline ends came to 13 bases. CDR3 in DNA: TGTGCCAGCAGCTCCCTGCAGGGGCTCCAAGAGACCCAGTACTTC. This encodes CASSSLQGLQETQYF.

This clonotype was seen a few times. V is TRBV7-6 and J is TRBJ1-1; TRBD1 matches at 10 bases. Germline CDR1 is SGHVS and CDR2 is FNYEAQ. The CDR3 runs to 14 residues. The J segment lost 3 bases and the V segment lost 5 bases, leaving 3 bases of the junction unmatched. CDR3 region: CASSPDRGYTEAFF. The CDR3 DNA reads TGTGCCAGCAGCCCGGACAGGGGGTACACTGAAGCTTTCTTT.